The present entry profiles one T cell receptor beta chain with its context. V was trimmed by 0 bases and J by 1 base, leaving 12 bases between them. The CDR3 covers 16 residues. CDR1 is SGHRS and CDR2 is YFSETQ in the germline V gene. Profiled with immunoSEQ multiplex PCR; TCRdb holds only in-frame clones, not every one. Seen here are hundreds of thousands of clones, roughly 90% observed once, and the top ten hold 6% to 8.5%. The record originates from a study of blood T cell repertoires in COVID-19. This TCR derives from a woman aged 70 to 79 with COVID-19, enrolled during active disease. This chain links TRBV5-1 with TRBJ2-3; D perhaps matches TRBD2 (7 bases). The sample comprised peripheral blood. In DNA, the CDR3 is TGCGCCAGCAGCTTGGGAACGGGGGGCGGCACAGATACGCAGTATTTT. Encoded protein: CASSLGTGGGTDTQYF.